Sequencing of this T cell receptor beta chain was carried out in a study of vaccination effects on CD4 cells after COVID-19. About this clone itself: Its matching antigen is unknown.

Clones were read by immunoSEQ multiplex PCR, and TCRdb kept only the in-frame ones, dropping some. The sample has tens of thousands of clones; approximately 78% are singletons. Following a 10-day culture, CD4+ T cells were purified. The V gene lost 5 bases and the J gene lost 2 bases, with 12 bases spanning the gap. Germline values: CDR1 LNHDA, CDR2 SQIVND (reference sequence). The CDR3 length is 14 residues. J is TRBJ1-2 and V is TRBV19; D unresolved. The material was CD4+ T cells from PBMCs cultured without peptide, obtained before COVID-19 vaccination. The TCR sequence derives from a human donor who had a prior SARS-CoV-2 infection. The CDR3 DNA sequence: TGTGCCAGTAGTGGTAAGGGTAGGAACTATGGCTACACCTTC. The encoded protein is CASSGKGRNYGYTF.